The rows below give T cell receptor beta chains drawn from one sample of a study of radiation and T cells in renal cell carcinoma. Here immunoSEQ multiplex PCR was the method, and the copy in TCRdb shows in-frame clones only, minus some. The table records fewer than 200,000 clones, 88% of them present only once. This material consisted of blood, taken from a patient whose treatment included radiotherapy and nephrectomy. Every receptor here comes from a woman in her forties or fifties with renal cell carcinoma. The CDR3 runs from the conserved cysteine through the conserved F or W. Fields, in order: J gene, clone size, V gene, D gene, CDR3 DNA, CDR3 protein. The D gene is left open where the match is weak. Size is stated for part of the rows, as once, few or many counts, or as a class when the clone is expanded.

J gene: TRBJ1-3
clone size: once
V gene: TRBV6-5
D gene: -
CDR3 DNA: TGTGCCAGCAGTTCAAGGAACTCTGGAAACACCATATATTTT
CDR3 protein: CASSSRNSGNTIYF

J gene: TRBJ1-1
clone size: once
V gene: TRBV13
D gene: -
CDR3 DNA: TGTGCCAGCAGGTATGAGGGAAGGATGAACACTGAAGCTTTCTTT
CDR3 protein: CASRYEGRMNTEAFF

J gene: TRBJ2-6
clone size: -
V gene: TRBV13
D gene: -
CDR3 DNA: TGTGCCAGCAGCCACAAGGGGACGGACTACTCTGGGGCCAACGTCCTGACTTTC
CDR3 protein: CASSHKGTDYSGANVLTF

J gene: TRBJ2-7
clone size: once
V gene: TRBV18
D gene: -
CDR3 DNA: TGTGCCAGCTCATCCAGGGTTTACGAGCAGTACTTC
CDR3 protein: CASSSRVYEQYF

J gene: TRBJ2-7
clone size: -
V gene: TRBV5-6
D gene: TRBD2
CDR3 DNA: TGTGCCAGCACCCGGACTAGCGTTACCTACGAGCAGTACTTC
CDR3 protein: CASTRTSVTYEQYF

J gene: TRBJ2-1
clone size: -
V gene: TRBV7-9
D gene: -
CDR3 DNA: TGTGCCAGCAGCTTATACGTGGGGGGGCAGGGTGAGCAGTTCTTC
CDR3 protein: CASSLYVGGQGEQFF

J gene: TRBJ2-7
clone size: -
V gene: TRBV2
D gene: TRBD1
CDR3 DNA: TGTGCCAGCAGTGCTCTTGGACAGGGGTTTTACGAGCAGTACTTC
CDR3 protein: CASSALGQGFYEQYF

J gene: TRBJ2-1
clone size: -
V gene: TRBV2
D gene: -
CDR3 DNA: TGTGCCAGCAGTGACGCGGGGTCCTACAATGAGCAGTTCTTC
CDR3 protein: CASSDAGSYNEQFF

J gene: TRBJ1-2
clone size: once
V gene: TRBV2
D gene: -
CDR3 DNA: TGTGCCAGCACCCCGAGGAGGGCACAGGCTAACTATGGCTACACCTTC
CDR3 protein: CASTPRRAQANYGYTF

J gene: TRBJ1-2
clone size: -
V gene: TRBV6-5
D gene: -
CDR3 DNA: TGTGCCAGCAGTTACACGGTCAGGGACTATGGCTACACCTTC
CDR3 protein: CASSYTVRDYGYTF

J gene: TRBJ1-1
clone size: -
V gene: TRBV5-1
D gene: -
CDR3 DNA: TGCGCCAGCAGCTTCGCCCTCCCCACTGAAGCTTTCTTT
CDR3 protein: CASSFALPTEAFF

J gene: TRBJ2-7
clone size: -
V gene: TRBV7-2
D gene: TRBD1
CDR3 DNA: TGTGCCAGCAGCCCTCGGACAGGGGGGTCCTACGAGCAGTACTTC
CDR3 protein: CASSPRTGGSYEQYF

J gene: TRBJ1-1
clone size: -
V gene: TRBV4-2
D gene: -
CDR3 DNA: TGTGCCAGCAGCCCCCGAACCGGGACGGGGTGGAACACTGAAGCTTTCTTT
CDR3 protein: CASSPRTGTGWNTEAFF

J gene: TRBJ1-4
clone size: -
V gene: TRBV6-1
D gene: TRBD1
CDR3 DNA: TGTGCCAGCATCCACAGGGGTTTGGGTGAAAAACTGTTTTTT
CDR3 protein: CASIHRGLGEKLFF

J gene: TRBJ1-4
clone size: -
V gene: TRBV10-3
D gene: -
CDR3 DNA: TGTGCCATCAGTGAGTCACAGGGCGAAAAACTGTTTTTT
CDR3 protein: CAISESQGEKLFF

J gene: TRBJ2-3
clone size: -
V gene: TRBV18
D gene: TRBD2
CDR3 DNA: TGTGCCAGCTCACCACGGGTTAGCGGGGGGCCGGATACGCAGTATTTT
CDR3 protein: CASSPRVSGGPDTQYF

J gene: TRBJ2-7
clone size: -
V gene: TRBV6-6
D gene: -
CDR3 DNA: TGTGCCAGCAGCTACGAGGGGATAAATTCCTACGAGCAGTACTTC
CDR3 protein: CASSYEGINSYEQYF

J gene: TRBJ1-5
clone size: -
V gene: TRBV6-1
D gene: -
CDR3 DNA: TGTGCCAGCTGCTTGAGCAATCAGCCCCAGCATTTT
CDR3 protein: CASCLSNQPQHF

J gene: TRBJ2-5
clone size: -
V gene: TRBV2
D gene: -
CDR3 DNA: TGTGCCAGCAGTTCGCAGGGGACTATTCAAGAGACCCAGTACTTC
CDR3 protein: CASSSQGTIQETQYF

J gene: TRBJ2-7
clone size: -
V gene: TRBV7-2
D gene: -
CDR3 DNA: TGTGCCAGCAGCTTACGCAGTTGGAGGCAGGGGTACGAGCAGTACTTC
CDR3 protein: CASSLRSWRQGYEQYF

J gene: TRBJ1-3
clone size: few
V gene: TRBV29-1
D gene: -
CDR3 DNA: TGCAGCGTCGTAAATTGGGACTCTGGAAACACCATATATTTT
CDR3 protein: CSVVNWDSGNTIYF

J gene: TRBJ1-5
clone size: once
V gene: TRBV19
D gene: -
CDR3 DNA: TGTGCCAGTAGTAGTTTGGGACGAGGTCAGCCCCAGCATTTT
CDR3 protein: CASSSLGRGQPQHF

J gene: TRBJ1-2
clone size: -
V gene: TRBV5-4
D gene: TRBD1
CDR3 DNA: TGTGCCAGCAGCTCACCGGGACAGGGGCGATTAAACTATGGCTACACCTTC
CDR3 protein: CASSSPGQGRLNYGYTF

J gene: TRBJ2-5
clone size: -
V gene: TRBV6-5
D gene: -
CDR3 DNA: TGTGCCAGCAGTTACCGGGGAGAAGAGACCCAGTACTTC
CDR3 protein: CASSYRGEETQYF

J gene: TRBJ1-2
clone size: -
V gene: TRBV25-1
D gene: TRBD1
CDR3 DNA: TGTGCCAGCAGTGAAATTAACAGGGGTGGCTACACCTTC
CDR3 protein: CASSEINRGGYTF

J gene: TRBJ1-1
clone size: -
V gene: TRBV20-1
D gene: -
CDR3 DNA: TGCAGTGCTAGTCGCGCCGCCTCAGCTTTCTTT
CDR3 protein: CSASRAASAFF

J gene: TRBJ2-6
clone size: -
V gene: TRBV9
D gene: -
CDR3 DNA: TGTGCCAGCAGCTATATCCCGGCCCCCTCTGGGGCCAACGTCCTGACTTTC
CDR3 protein: CASSYIPAPSGANVLTF